This T cell receptor beta chain originates from a study of cytomegalovirus exposure and HLA in healthy donors. Findings and limits, study-wide: Previously analyzed data showed that most TCR beta V segments were productive at a frequency of about 90% or about 30%. A link between a missense DCLRE1C variant and TCR beta V- and J-gene trimming emerged from a later analysis.

This CDR3 is built from 14 residues. The V and J ends lost 5 bases and 5 bases, in that order; junction bases with no gene match: 8. Germline assignment: CDR1 MNHEY and CDR2 SMNVEV (reference sequence). The PCR had 60 Vbeta and 13 Jbeta primers. Here immunoSEQ multiplex PCR was the method, and the copy in TCRdb shows in-frame clones only, minus some. The data hold roughly 130,000 clones, with more than 80% observed a single time. Points on this clone: Its antigen is not known.

Each donor's status was that of a healthy bone marrow donor. This chain connects TRBV27 to TRBJ2-7; TRBD2 matches at 8 bases. Input material: PBMCs. This receptor was obtained from a man aged 25-45 years in good health and CMV-seronegative. The CDR3 loop is CASSARGEAHEQYF. CDR3 coding DNA: TGTGCCAGCAGTGCGCGGGGGGAGGCACACGAGCAGTACTTC.